Presented here are 14 T cell receptor beta chains from one specimen sequenced in a study of regulatory T cells in long-lasting Graves disease. As for time point: persistent/refractory GD, antithyroid drugs over 5 years with positive TRAb. Extracted RNA from PBMCs served as the source of the TCR library. Investigators prepared the TCR beta libraries by applying iRepertoire HTBI primers and Arm-PCR of CDR3 regions. One entry per CDR3 protein results from TCRdb running MiXCR on the multiplex PCR reads. Of 600,000 to 850,000 distinct CDR3 sequences listed, around 30% are singletons. The material sequenced was peripheral blood mononuclear cells (PBMCs), taken when the disease was refractory, from a patient treated with antithyroid drugs. The source of these receptors is a female donor with Graves disease.

This clonotype was recorded a few times. V gene TRBV7-9 combines with J gene TRBJ1-2, with TRBD1 matching over 9 bases. Trimming removed 8 bases from V and 3 bases from J; junction bases left unmatched: 10. The CDR3 contains 15 residues. Germline CDR1 reads SEHNR; CDR2 reads FQNEAQ (reference sequence). As DNA, the CDR3 is TGTGCCAGCGGGACAGGGACCCGTTTAGACTATGGCTACACCTTC. Protein sequence: CASGTGTRLDYGYTF.

V is TRBV9 and J is TRBJ1-5; unclear D gene. This CDR3 has 13 amino acids. The V gene lost 1 base and the J gene lost 7 bases, with 9 bases spanning the gap. Germline lookup yields CDR1 SGDLS and CDR2 YYNGEE. CDR3 amino acids: CASSVKVDQPQHF. CDR3 DNA sequence: TGTGCCAGCAGCGTAAAGGTAGACCAGCCCCAGCATTTT.

This clonotype came up many times. The gene calls are TRBV18 and TRBJ2-5; no clear D. Germline V CDR1 and CDR2: KGHSH, LQKENI. The CDR3 has 12 amino acids. V lost 3 bases, J lost 4 bases, and 6 bases lay in between. The CDR3 region is CASSPVGETQYF. The CDR3 DNA reads TGTGCCAGCTCACCGGTCGGAGAGACCCAGTACTTC.

V gene TRBV11-2 combines with J gene TRBJ2-5, with D possibly being TRBD2 (5 bases). V was shortened by 1 base and J by 2 bases, with 14 bases between the two germline ends. Germline CDR1 SGHAT, CDR2 FQNNGV. The CDR3 covers 16 residues. CDR3 protein: CASSLVLGRGQETQYF. CDR3 nucleotide sequence: TGTGCCAGCAGCTTAGTTCTGGGGAGAGGGCAAGAGACCCAGTACTTC.

Ten or more counts support this clonotype. The rearrangement uses TRBV7-2 and TRBJ1-2; TRBD1 is a possible D gene (6 bases). This CDR3 comprises 13 residues. CDR1 is SGHTA and CDR2 is FQGNSA in the germline V gene. V was trimmed by 3 bases and J by 5 bases, leaving 10 bases between them. The DNA for the CDR3 is TGTGCCAGCAGCTTGGACAGTTATTATGGCTACACCTTC. Protein: CASSLDSYYGYTF.

This clonotype has ten or more counts. The DNA of the CDR3 is TGTGCCAGCAGCGTATGGACAGGGGCTGCACAAGAGACCCAGTACTTC. Its translation: CASSVWTGAAQETQYF. The chain is built from TRBV11-2 and TRBJ2-5, with 9 bases that match TRBD1. The CDR3 totals 16 residues. Per germline, CDR1 SGHAT and CDR2 FQNNGV. J lost 2 bases, V lost 5 bases, and 9 bases had no gene match.

The chain uses TRBV11-2 and TRBJ1-5; the D is unclear. This CDR3 spans 14 amino acids. Deletions cut 5 bases from V and 4 bases from J, with 12 bases between. CDR1 and CDR2 (germline): SGHAT, FQNNGV. The CDR3 loop reads CASSQERINQPQHF. CDR3 DNA sequence: TGTGCCAGCAGCCAAGAGAGGATTAATCAGCCCCAGCATTTT.

This clonotype was counted ten times or more. V and J are TRBV7-2 and TRBJ1-1, with D unresolved. V lost 6 bases and J lost 1, with 9 bases in between. Per germline, CDR1 SGHTA and CDR2 FQGNSA. The CDR3 sequence is 13 residues long. The CDR3 sequence is CASRLQANTEAFF. Here the CDR3 DNA reads TGTGCCAGCAGGTTACAAGCGAACACTGAAGCTTTCTTT.

The V and J genes are TRBV7-9 and TRBJ2-7; no clear D gene. Germline V lookup: CDR1 SEHNR, CDR2 FQNEAQ (reference sequence). The CDR3 covers 12 residues. V lost 3 bases and J lost 8, with 11 bases in between. The CDR3 coding sequence is TGTGCCAGCAGCTTGGTCGAAGGGAAGCAGTACTTC. It encodes CASSLVEGKQYF.

This clonotype was picked up one time. The conserved final phenylalanine or tryptophan is absent from the CDR3, which likely points to a read error. This rearrangement joins TRBV28 to TRBJ2-5; 16 bases are a match to TRBD2. Germline trimming cut 3 bases from V and 4 bases from J; bases unmatched to any gene: 11. The germline CDR1 and CDR2 sequences are MDHEN and SYDVKM. CDR3 size: 19 residues. The CDR3 nucleotides read TGTGCCAGCAGTTTTGAACCTGGGACTAGCGGGAGGGTACGAGAGACCCAGTACTCC. It yields the protein CASSFEPGTSGRVRETQYS.

In this sample, this clonotype turned up a few times. This rearrangement joins TRBV5-1 to TRBJ2-7; D gene unclear. Trimming removed 7 bases from V and 5 bases from J, with 16 bases in between. This CDR3 is built from 13 residues. Germline V CDR1 and CDR2: SGHRS, YFSETQ. CDR3 DNA sequence: TGCGCCAGCCACACGGGTAGGAGCGACGAGCAGTACTTC. Protein: CASHTGRSDEQYF.

This clonotype appeared a single time. The J gene is TRBJ2-3, the V gene TRBV15; 7 nucleotides align to TRBD2. The trim removed 5 bases at V and 2 bases at J, leaving 10 bases unmatched. Germline assignment: CDR1 LNHNV and CDR2 YYDKDF (reference sequence). This CDR3 has 16 amino acids. The CDR3 protein is CATSSRTSELTDTQYF. CDR3 bases: TGTGCCACCAGCTCTCGCACTAGCGAGCTCACAGATACGCAGTATTTT.

This clonotype has just one count. Compared with germline, one end of the junction differs, possibly owing to a read error. V and J are TRBV4-1 and TRBJ2-7; TRBD2 is a possible D gene (5 bases). Germline V lookup: CDR1 MGHRA, CDR2 YSYEKL. CDR3 size: 14 residues. The CDR3 nucleotides read TGCGCCAGCAGCCAAAACGAGGGAACCTATGAGCAGTACTTC. Amino acid sequence: CASSQNEGTYEQYF.

The chain couples TRBV29-1 to TRBJ1-1; D is unresolved. Deletions cut 5 bases from V and 2 bases from J, with 15 bases between. Germline V gene sequence: CDR1 SQVTM, CDR2 ANQGSEA. The CDR3 sequence is 14 residues long. CDR3 loop: CSVFSSSLNTEAFF. CDR3 DNA: TGCAGCGTTTTCTCATCGTCCCTTAACACTGAAGCTTTCTTT.